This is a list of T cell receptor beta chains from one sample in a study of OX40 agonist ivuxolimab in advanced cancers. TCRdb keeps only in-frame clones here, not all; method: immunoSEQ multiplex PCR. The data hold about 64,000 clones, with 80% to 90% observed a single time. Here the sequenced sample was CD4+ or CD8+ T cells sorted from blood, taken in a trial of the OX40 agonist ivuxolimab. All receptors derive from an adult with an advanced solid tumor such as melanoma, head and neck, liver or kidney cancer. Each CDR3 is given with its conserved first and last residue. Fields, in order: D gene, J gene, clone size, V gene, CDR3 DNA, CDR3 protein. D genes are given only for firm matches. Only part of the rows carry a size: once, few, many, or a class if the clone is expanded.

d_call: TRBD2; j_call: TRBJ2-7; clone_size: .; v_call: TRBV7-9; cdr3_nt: TGTGCCAGCAGCTTAGCAGGACTAGCGTGGGAGCAGTACTTC; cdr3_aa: CASSLAGLAWEQYF
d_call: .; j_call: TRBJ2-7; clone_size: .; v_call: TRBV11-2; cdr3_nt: TGTGCCAGCAGCTTAGCAGGTAGCTCCTACGAGCAGTACTTC; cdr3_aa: CASSLAGSSYEQYF
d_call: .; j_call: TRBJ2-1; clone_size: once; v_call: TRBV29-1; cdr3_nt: TGCAGCGTTGTTGGCCAAGAGGGGAGCTCCTACAATGAGCAGTTCTTC; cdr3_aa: CSVVGQEGSSYNEQFF
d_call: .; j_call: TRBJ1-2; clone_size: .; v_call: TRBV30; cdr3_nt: TGTGCCTGGGCCCGCGGGAAAGCGAACTATGGCTACACCTTC; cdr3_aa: CAWARGKANYGYTF
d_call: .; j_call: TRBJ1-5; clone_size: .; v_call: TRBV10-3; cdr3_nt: TGTGCCATCAGTGAGGCCCTGAGCAATCAGCCCCAGCATTTT; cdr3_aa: CAISEALSNQPQHF
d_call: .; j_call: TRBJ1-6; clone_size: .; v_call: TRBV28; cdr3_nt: TGTGCCAGCAGTTCTATGGGGACACCCGGTTCACCCCTCCACTTT; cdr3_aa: CASSSMGTPGSPLHF
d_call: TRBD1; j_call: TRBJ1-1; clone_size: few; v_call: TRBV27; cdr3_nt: TGTGCCAGCAGTTGGACAGGACAGAAGAACACTGAAGCTTTCTTT; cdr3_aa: CASSWTGQKNTEAFF
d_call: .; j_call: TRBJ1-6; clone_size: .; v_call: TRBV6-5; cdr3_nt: TGTGCCAGCAGCCAGGGGTTCTCCTATAATTCACCCCTCCACTTT; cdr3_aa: CASSQGFSYNSPLHF
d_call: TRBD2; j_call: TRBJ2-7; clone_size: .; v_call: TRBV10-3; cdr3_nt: TGTGCCATCAGTGAGTCGGGGGGGGTTTACGAGCAGTACTTC; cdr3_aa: CAISESGGVYEQYF
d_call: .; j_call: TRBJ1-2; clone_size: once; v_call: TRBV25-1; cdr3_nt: TGTGCCAGCAGTGAACTTAACAGGGAAGACTATGGCTACACCTTC; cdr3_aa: CASSELNREDYGYTF
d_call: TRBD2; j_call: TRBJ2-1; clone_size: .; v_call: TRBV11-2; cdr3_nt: TGTGCCAGCCGCCCCGCGGGGGGGCCTCAGCAGTTCTTC; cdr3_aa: CASRPAGGPQQFF
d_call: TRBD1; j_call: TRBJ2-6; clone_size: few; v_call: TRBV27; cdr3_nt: TGTGCCAGCAGCGGACAGGGGAGGGGGGCCAACGTCCTGACTTTC; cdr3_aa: CASSGQGRGANVLTF
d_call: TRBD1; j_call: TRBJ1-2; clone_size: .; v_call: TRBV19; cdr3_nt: TGTGCCAGTAGTACAATCGGGACAGTCTATGGCTACACCTTC; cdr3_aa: CASSTIGTVYGYTF
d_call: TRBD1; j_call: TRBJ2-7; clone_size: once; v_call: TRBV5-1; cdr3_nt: TGCGCCAGCAGCTTGGGCTTGGGACAGGGGGCAGTGGAGTACTTC; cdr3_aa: CASSLGLGQGAVEYF
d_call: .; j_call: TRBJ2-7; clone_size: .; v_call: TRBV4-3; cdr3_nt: TGCGCCAGCAGCCAAAACGGGGACTCCTACGAGCAGTACTTC; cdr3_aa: CASSQNGDSYEQYF
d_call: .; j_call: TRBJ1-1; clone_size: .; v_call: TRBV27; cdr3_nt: TGTGCCAGCTCGGGGGGGGGCATCGACAAAGGGTCGAACACTGAAGCTTTCTTT; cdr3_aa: CASSGGGIDKGSNTEAFF
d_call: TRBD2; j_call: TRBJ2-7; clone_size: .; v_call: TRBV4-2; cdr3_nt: TGTGCCAGCAGCCAAGACTTGACTAGCGGGGACTACGAGCAGTACTTC; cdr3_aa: CASSQDLTSGDYEQYF
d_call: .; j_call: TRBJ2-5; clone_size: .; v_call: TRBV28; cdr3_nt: TGTGCCAGCAGTTCCATCTCGTCGGGGGAAGAGACCCAGTACTTC; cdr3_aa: CASSSISSGEETQYF
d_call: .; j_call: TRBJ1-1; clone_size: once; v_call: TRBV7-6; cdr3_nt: TGTGCCAGCAGCTCGCAAACGGGAACCATGAACACTGAAGCTTTCTTT; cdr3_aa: CASSSQTGTMNTEAFF
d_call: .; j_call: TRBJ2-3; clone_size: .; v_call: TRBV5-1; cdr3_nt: TGCGCCAGCAGCTCGAGTCCGGACAGAAGCACAGATACGCAGTATTTT; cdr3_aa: CASSSSPDRSTDTQYF
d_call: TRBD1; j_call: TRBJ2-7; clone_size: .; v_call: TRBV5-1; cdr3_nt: TGCGCCAGCAGCTCTATCGGGACAGGGGAGAGGAACGAGCAGTACTTC; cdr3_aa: CASSSIGTGERNEQYF
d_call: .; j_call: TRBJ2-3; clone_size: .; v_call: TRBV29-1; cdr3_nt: TGCAGCACCCACACAGATACGCAGTATTTT; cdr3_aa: CSTHTDTQYF
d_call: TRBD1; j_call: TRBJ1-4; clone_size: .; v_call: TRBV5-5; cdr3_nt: TGTGCCAGCAGCCTGGGGGGACAGCTCGCAACTAATGAAAAACTGTTTTTT; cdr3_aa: CASSLGGQLATNEKLFF
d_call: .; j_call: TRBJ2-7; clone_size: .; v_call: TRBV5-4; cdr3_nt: TGTGCCAGCAGCTTGGGGATCAGGGGTGAGAACGAGCAGTACTTC; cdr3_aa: CASSLGIRGENEQYF
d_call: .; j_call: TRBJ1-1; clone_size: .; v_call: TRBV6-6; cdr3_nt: TGTGCCAGCAGTTACGGGGGGTCCACTGAAGCTTTCTTT; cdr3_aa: CASSYGGSTEAFF
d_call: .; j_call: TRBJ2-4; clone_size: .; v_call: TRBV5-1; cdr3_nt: TGCGCCAGCAGCTTGGGCGGTGTGGGAGCCAAAAACATTCAGTACTTC; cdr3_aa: CASSLGGVGAKNIQYF
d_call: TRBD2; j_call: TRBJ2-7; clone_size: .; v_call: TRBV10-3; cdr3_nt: TGTGCCATCAGTTCGGGGACTAGCGGGAGAGGCATCTACGAGCAGTACTTC; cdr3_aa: CAISSGTSGRGIYEQYF
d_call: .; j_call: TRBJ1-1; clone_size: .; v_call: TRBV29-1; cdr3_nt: TGCAGCGTTTTCCGGGGGAACACTGAAGCTTTCTTT; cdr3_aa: CSVFRGNTEAFF
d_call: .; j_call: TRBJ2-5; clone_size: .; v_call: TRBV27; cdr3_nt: TGTGCCAGCAGCCTCCGTGGAATGGTACCGGAGACCCAGTACTTC; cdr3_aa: CASSLRGMVPETQYF
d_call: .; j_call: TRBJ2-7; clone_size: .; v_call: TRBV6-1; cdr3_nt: TGTGCCAGCAGGAAAGGACACCCCTCCTACGAGCAGTACTTC; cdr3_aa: CASRKGHPSYEQYF
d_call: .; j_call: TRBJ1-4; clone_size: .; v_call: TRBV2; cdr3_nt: TGTGCCAGCTTTAGTGGGGGGCTTAATGAAAAACTGTTTTTT; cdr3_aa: CASFSGGLNEKLFF
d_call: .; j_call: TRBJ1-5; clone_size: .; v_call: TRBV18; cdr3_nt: TGTGCCAGCTCAGGGGGCAGGGACCAGCCCCAGCATTTT; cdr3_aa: CASSGGRDQPQHF
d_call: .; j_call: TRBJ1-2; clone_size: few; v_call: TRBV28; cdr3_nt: TGTGCCAGCAGGGCAGGCTCCTATGGCTACACCTTC; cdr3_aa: CASRAGSYGYTF
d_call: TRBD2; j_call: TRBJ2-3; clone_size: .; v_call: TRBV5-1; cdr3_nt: TGCGCCAGCAGCGTAGGACTAGCGGGAGATACGCAGTATTTT; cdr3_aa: CASSVGLAGDTQYF
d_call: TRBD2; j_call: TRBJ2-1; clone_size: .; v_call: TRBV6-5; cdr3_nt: TGTGCCAGCAGCTACGGCCTAGCGGGGGGAAATGAGCAGTTCTTC; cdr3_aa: CASSYGLAGGNEQFF
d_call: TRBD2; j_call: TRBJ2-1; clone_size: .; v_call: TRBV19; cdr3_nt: TGTGCCAGTAGTATAGGATGGGAGGGTAGCTCCTACAATGAGCAGTTCTTC; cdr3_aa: CASSIGWEGSSYNEQFF
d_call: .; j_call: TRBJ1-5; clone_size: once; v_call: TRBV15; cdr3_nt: TGTGCCACCAGCAAAGACGGTTATAGCAATCAGCCCCAGCATTTT; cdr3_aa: CATSKDGYSNQPQHF
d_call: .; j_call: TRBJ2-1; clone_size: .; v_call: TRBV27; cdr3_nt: TGTGCCAGCAGTTCCAACGAAGTCAGCCCCACCTACAATGAGCAGTTCTTC; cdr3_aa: CASSSNEVSPTYNEQFF
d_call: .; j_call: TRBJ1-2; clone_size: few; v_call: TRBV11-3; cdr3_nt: TGTGCCAGCAGCTCCCGGTCGTATGGCTACACCTTC; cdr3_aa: CASSSRSYGYTF
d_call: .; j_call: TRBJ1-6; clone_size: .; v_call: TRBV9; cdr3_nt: TGTGCCAGCAGCGTAGGGGGGCGCGACGATTCACCCCTCCACTTT; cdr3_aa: CASSVGGRDDSPLHF
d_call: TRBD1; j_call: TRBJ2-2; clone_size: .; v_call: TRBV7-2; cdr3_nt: TGTGCCAGCAGCTCCTTACTGGACCGGGACAGGGGCCACACCGGGGAGCTGTTTTTT; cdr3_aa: CASSSLLDRDRGHTGELFF
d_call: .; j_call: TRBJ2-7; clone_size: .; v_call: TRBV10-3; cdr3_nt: TGTGCCATCAGTGTTCGAAACTCCTACGAGCAGTACTTC; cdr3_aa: CAISVRNSYEQYF
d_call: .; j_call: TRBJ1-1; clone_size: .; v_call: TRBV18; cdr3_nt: TGTGCCAGCTCACGCGAGGGGAACACTGAAGCTTTCTTT; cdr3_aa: CASSREGNTEAFF
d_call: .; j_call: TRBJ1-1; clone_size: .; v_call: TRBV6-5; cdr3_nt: TGTGCCAGCAGTGACAGGCCCAAGAACACTGAAGCTTTCTTT; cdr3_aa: CASSDRPKNTEAFF
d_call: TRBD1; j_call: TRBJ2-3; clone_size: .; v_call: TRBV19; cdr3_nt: TGTGCCAGTAGTATGGAACAGGGGGCAACAGATACGCAGTATTTT; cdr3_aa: CASSMEQGATDTQYF
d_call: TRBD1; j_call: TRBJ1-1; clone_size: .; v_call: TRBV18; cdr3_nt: TGTGCCAGCTCACCCCGGGACAGGGGGCCGAACACTGAAGCTTTCTTT; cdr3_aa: CASSPRDRGPNTEAFF
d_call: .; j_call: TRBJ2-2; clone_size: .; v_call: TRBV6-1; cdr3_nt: TGTGCCAGCAAGTCAAGCCGAACATACACCGGGGAGCTGTTTTTT; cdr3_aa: CASKSSRTYTGELFF
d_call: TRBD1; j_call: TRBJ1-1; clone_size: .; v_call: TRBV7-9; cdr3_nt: TGTGCCAGCAGCCCGGGACAGGGGGTGACCGAAGCTTTCTTT; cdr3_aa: CASSPGQGVTEAFF
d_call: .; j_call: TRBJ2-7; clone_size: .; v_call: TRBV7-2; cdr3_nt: TGTGCCAGCAGCTTAGCTCGGACCCCTTCCTACGAGCAGTACTTC; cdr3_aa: CASSLARTPSYEQYF
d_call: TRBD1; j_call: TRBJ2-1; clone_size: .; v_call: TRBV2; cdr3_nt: TGTGCCAGCAGTGACTTGGGGACAGGATACAATGAGCAGTTCTTC; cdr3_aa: CASSDLGTGYNEQFF
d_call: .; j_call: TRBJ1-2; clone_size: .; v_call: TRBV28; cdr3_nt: TGTGCCAGCAGTTTTGGGGTCTTTGCTGGCTACACCTTC; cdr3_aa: CASSFGVFAGYTF
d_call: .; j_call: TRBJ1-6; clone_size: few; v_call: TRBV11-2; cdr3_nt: TGTGCCAGCAGCTTAGAACCCAGAGGCCCTAATTCACCCCTCCACTTT; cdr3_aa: CASSLEPRGPNSPLHF
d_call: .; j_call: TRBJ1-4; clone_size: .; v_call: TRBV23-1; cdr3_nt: TGCGCCAGCAGTCAATCCGTGGGGGCTGCAGAGGAAAAACTGTTTTTT; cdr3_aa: CASSQSVGAAEEKLFF
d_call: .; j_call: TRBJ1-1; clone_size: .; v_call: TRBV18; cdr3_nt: TGTGCCAGCTCACCAGGCACTGAAGCTTTCTTT; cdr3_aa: CASSPGTEAFF